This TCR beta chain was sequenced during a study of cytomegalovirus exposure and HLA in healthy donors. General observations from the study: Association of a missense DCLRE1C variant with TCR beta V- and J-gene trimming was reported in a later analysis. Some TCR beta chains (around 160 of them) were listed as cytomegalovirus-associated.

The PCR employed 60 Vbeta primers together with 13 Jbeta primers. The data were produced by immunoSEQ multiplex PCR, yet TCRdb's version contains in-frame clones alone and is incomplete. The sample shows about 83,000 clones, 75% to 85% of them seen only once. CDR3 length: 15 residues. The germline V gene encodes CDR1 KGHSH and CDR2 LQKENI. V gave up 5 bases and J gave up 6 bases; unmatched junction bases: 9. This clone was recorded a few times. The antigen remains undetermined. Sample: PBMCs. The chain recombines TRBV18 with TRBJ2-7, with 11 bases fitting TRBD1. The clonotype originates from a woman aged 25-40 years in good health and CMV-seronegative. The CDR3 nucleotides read TGTGCCAGCTCAAACCGGGACAGGGGGTTTGGCGAGCAGTACTTC. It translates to CASSNRDRGFGEQYF.